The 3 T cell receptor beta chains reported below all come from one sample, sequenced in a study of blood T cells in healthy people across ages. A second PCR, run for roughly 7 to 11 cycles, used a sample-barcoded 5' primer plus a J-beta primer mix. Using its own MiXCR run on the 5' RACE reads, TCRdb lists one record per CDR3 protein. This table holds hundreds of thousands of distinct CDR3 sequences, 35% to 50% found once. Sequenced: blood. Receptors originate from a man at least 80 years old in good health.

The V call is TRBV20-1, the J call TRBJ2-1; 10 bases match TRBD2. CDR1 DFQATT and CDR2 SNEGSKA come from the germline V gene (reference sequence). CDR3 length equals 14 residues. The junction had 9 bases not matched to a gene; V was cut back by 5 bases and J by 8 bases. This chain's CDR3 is CSARASGSRYEQFF. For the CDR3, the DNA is TGCAGTGCTCGTGCTAGCGGGAGTAGGTATGAGCAGTTCTTC.

The CDR3 here is CSARRDGNSYEQYF. CDR3 bases: TGCAGTGCTAGGCGAGACGGTAACTCCTACGAGCAGTACTTC. The J gene is TRBJ2-7, the V gene TRBV20-1; D is uncertain. CDR3 length equals 14 residues. V lost 3 bases and J lost 0, with 12 bases in between. Germline loops: CDR1 DFQATT, CDR2 SNEGSKA (reference sequence).

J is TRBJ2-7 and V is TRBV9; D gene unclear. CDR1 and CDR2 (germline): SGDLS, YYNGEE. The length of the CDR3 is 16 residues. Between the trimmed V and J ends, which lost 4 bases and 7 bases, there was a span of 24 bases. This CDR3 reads CASSLRQSRSYNEQYF. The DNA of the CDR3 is TGTGCCAGCAGCCTCCGTCAAAGTCGCTCCTACAATGAGCAGTACTTC.